These 20 T cell receptor beta chains originate from one sample sequenced in a study of T cell changes during pregnancy in multiple sclerosis. The assay was immunoSEQ multiplex PCR, and TCRdb's table has in-frame clones only and misses some. The profile shows tens of thousands of clones, about nine tenths of them singletons. Here the sequenced sample was CD4+ T cells from peripheral blood mononuclear cells, taken after pregnancy. These TCRs come from a female donor with multiple sclerosis, enrolled in a pregnancy study.

This chain uses TRBV2 with TRBJ2-5; 9 nucleotides match TRBD1. The CDR3 is 15 amino acids. Trimming at V came to 7 bases and at J to 2 bases, leaving 8 bases not matched to a gene. CDR1 and CDR2 (germline): SNHLY, FYNNEI. Written as DNA, the CDR3 is TGTGCCAGCACCGGGGACAGGGACGATCAAGAGACCCAGTACTTC. It encodes CASTGDRDDQETQYF.

The chain has TRBV9 and TRBJ1-2; 8 bases agree with TRBD1. Germline values: CDR1 SGDLS, CDR2 YYNGEE. V shed 0 bases and J 7 bases; nucleotides not matched to a gene: 8. The CDR3 runs to 15 residues. The chain's CDR3 is CASSVVPQGASGYTF. DNA of the CDR3: TGTGCCAGCAGCGTAGTCCCTCAGGGGGCGAGTGGCTACACCTTC.

This chain connects TRBV10-3 to TRBJ1-1, with D unresolved. Germline CDR1 is ENHRY and CDR2 is SYGVKD. The CDR3 spans 13 residues. Trimming took 0 bases from V and 3 from J, leaving 5 bases between them. As DNA, the CDR3 is TGTGCCATCAGTGAGTCGTCAGACACTGAAGCTTTCTTT. Translating it yields CAISESSDTEAFF.

CDR3: CASSGDSSYEQYF. DNA for the CDR3: TGTGCCAGCAGTGGGGACAGTTCCTACGAGCAGTACTTC. The rearrangement joins TRBV2 to TRBJ2-7; 7 nucleotides align to TRBD1. Germline V gives CDR1 SNHLY, CDR2 FYNNEI. The ends lost 4 bases at V and 1 base at J; junction bases unmatched: 1. The CDR3 is made up of 13 amino acids.

Here the CDR3 reads CAISGGLLNTEAFF. CDR3 DNA sequence: TGTGCCATCAGTGGGGGACTGTTGAACACTGAAGCTTTCTTT. This chain uses TRBV10-3 with TRBJ1-1; tentatively, D is TRBD1 (5 bases). V shed 4 bases and J shed 0 bases, with 9 bases lying between them. Germline CDR1 reads ENHRY; CDR2 reads SYGVKD. This CDR3 comprises 14 residues.

The chain uses TRBV2 and TRBJ2-1; a weak D match, TRBD2 (5 bases). This CDR3 spans 12 amino acids. Trimming cost V 6 bases and J 8 bases, with 11 bases left between them. Germline CDR1 SNHLY, CDR2 FYNNEI. This chain's CDR3 is CASSQEGYEQFF. DNA of the CDR3: TGTGCCAGCAGCCAAGAGGGATATGAGCAGTTCTTC.

The chain combines TRBV6-5 with TRBJ2-7; 9 bases are shared with TRBD2. Germline values: CDR1 MNHEY, CDR2 SVGAGI. The CDR3 runs 15 residues. After removal of 1 base from V and 4 bases from J, the junction contained 5 bases not matched to a gene. The CDR3 protein is CASSYLPSGTYEQYF. The CDR3 bases are TGTGCCAGCAGTTACTTGCCTAGCGGGACTTACGAGCAGTACTTC.

V is TRBV28 and J is TRBJ1-4; no reliable D call. Germline CDR1 and CDR2: MDHEN and SYDVKM. CDR3 length equals 13 residues. Trimming took off 2 bases at V and 8 bases at J, with 9 bases between the two ends. In DNA, the CDR3 is TGTGCCAGCAGTTTAAGGCCGGAGGAAAAACTGTTTTTT. As protein: CASSLRPEEKLFF.

The rearrangement links TRBV7-2 to TRBJ1-5; 7 bases are shared with TRBD1. CDR1 and CDR2 (germline): SGHTA, FQGNSA. J gave up 7 bases and V 5 bases, and 5 bases lay outside the gene matches. There are 13 residues in the CDR3. CDR3 bases: TGTGCCAGCAGCGTCAGGGGGGACCAGCCCCAGCATTTT. It specifies CASSVRGDQPQHF.

The chain carries TRBV11-2 and TRBJ2-1; the D gene is possibly TRBD2 (5 bases). In germline, CDR1 is SGHAT, CDR2 FQNNGV. V shed 1 base and J shed 5 bases, with 15 bases lying between them. CDR3 length equals 16 residues. The CDR3, as DNA: TGTGCCAGCAGCTTAGTCTTGGGCCGGGGAGACAATGAGCAGTTCTTC. Protein product: CASSLVLGRGDNEQFF.

This chain joins TRBV27 and TRBJ2-7; maybe TRBD1 (6 bases). The CDR3 extends over 15 amino acids. The germline V and J ends were trimmed by 5 bases and 2 bases, with 16 bases remaining between them. The germline gives CDR1 MNHEY, CDR2 SMNVEV (reference sequence). DNA for the CDR3: TGTGCCAGCAGTAGGGAGCAGGGGCTGGCCTACGAGCAGTACTTC. This gives the protein CASSREQGLAYEQYF.

The chain has TRBV5-1 and TRBJ2-3; 13 bases agree with TRBD2. Germline CDR1 is SGHRS and CDR2 is YFSETQ. CDR3 length: 14 amino acids. The V segment lost 7 bases and the J segment 4 bases; nucleotides outside the gene matches: 3. The CDR3, as DNA: TGCGCCAGCGGACTAGCGGGAGTACCAGATACGCAGTATTTT. It yields the protein CASGLAGVPDTQYF.

Ten or more counts support this clone. The chain links TRBV5-1 to TRBJ2-5; possible D gene TRBD1, 5 bases. The germline V and J ends were trimmed by 2 bases and 7 bases, with 18 bases remaining between them. The CDR3 is 15 residues long. Germline lookup yields CDR1 SGHRS and CDR2 YFSETQ. For the CDR3, the DNA is TGCGCCAGCAGCTTAGGGGATCGAACGGTAGGGACCCAGTACTTC. It encodes CASSLGDRTVGTQYF.

A few counts support this clone. The J gene is TRBJ1-1, the V gene TRBV20-1, with D possibly matching TRBD1 (6 bases). Looked up from germline, CDR1 is DFQATT and CDR2 is SNEGSKA (reference sequence). CDR3 size: 11 residues. Trimming cost V 6 bases and J 6 bases, with 11 bases left between them. The CDR3 DNA follows: TGCAGTGCCCAATGGGGGCCTGAAGCTTTCTTT. Translated: CSAQWGPEAFF.

This rearrangement joins TRBV5-1 to TRBJ2-5, with D tentatively TRBD1 (6 bases). Germline lookup yields CDR1 SGHRS and CDR2 YFSETQ. Between the trimmed V and J ends, which lost 0 bases and 2 bases, there was a span of 14 bases. The CDR3 is 16 amino acids. Here the CDR3 DNA reads TGCGCCAGCAGCTTGGTGGGCAGGGGTCAGCAAGAGACCCAGTACTTC. It translates to CASSLVGRGQQETQYF.

The chain couples TRBV6-4 to TRBJ1-1, with 7 bases lining up with TRBD1. Germline values: CDR1 MRHNA, CDR2 SNTAGT. J lost 1 base, V lost 6 bases, and 2 bases had no gene match. The CDR3 runs to 13 residues. The CDR3 DNA reads as TGTGCCAGCAGCCGGACAGGGAACACTGAAGCTTTCTTT. This gives the protein CASSRTGNTEAFF.

The CDR3 coding sequence is TGTGCCAGCAGCTTAGCCAGCACTAGCGGGATCTCCTCCTACGAGCAGTACTTC. It encodes CASSLASTSGISSYEQYF. V and J are TRBV7-2 and TRBJ2-7; 10 nucleotides line up with TRBD2. The ends lost 0 bases at V and 0 bases at J; junction bases unmatched: 8. Germline loops: CDR1 SGHTA, CDR2 FQGNSA. The CDR3 contains 18 residues.

The chain uses TRBV6-5 and TRBJ1-2, with 9 bases aligning to TRBD1. CDR3 length equals 15 residues. Losses at the gene ends were 4 bases for V and 3 bases for J; bases not matched to a gene: 6. CDR1 is MNHEY and CDR2 is SVGAGI in the germline V gene. The CDR3 loop is CASSSGQGHDYGYTF. In DNA, the CDR3 is TGTGCCAGCAGTTCCGGACAGGGGCACGACTATGGCTACACCTTC.

The chain employs TRBV18 and TRBJ2-1, with 9 bases identical to TRBD2. Losses at the gene ends were 6 bases for V and 4 bases for J; bases not matched to a gene: 7. This CDR3 has 15 amino acids. Germline assignment: CDR1 KGHSH and CDR2 LQKENI. CDR3 sequence (DNA): TGTGCCAGCTCTCGCGGGAGGGAACCTTACAATGAGCAGTTCTTC. It encodes CASSRGREPYNEQFF.

The rearrangement joins TRBV11-3 to TRBJ2-1; D is undetermined. The CDR3 runs 16 residues. V lost 1 base and J 0 bases, leaving 10 bases between the germline ends. The germline CDR1 and CDR2 sequences are SGHNT and YENEEA. Written as DNA, the CDR3 is TGTGCCAGCAGCTTAGCAGCAGGATTCTCCTACAATGAGCAGTTCTTC. This codes for CASSLAAGFSYNEQFF.